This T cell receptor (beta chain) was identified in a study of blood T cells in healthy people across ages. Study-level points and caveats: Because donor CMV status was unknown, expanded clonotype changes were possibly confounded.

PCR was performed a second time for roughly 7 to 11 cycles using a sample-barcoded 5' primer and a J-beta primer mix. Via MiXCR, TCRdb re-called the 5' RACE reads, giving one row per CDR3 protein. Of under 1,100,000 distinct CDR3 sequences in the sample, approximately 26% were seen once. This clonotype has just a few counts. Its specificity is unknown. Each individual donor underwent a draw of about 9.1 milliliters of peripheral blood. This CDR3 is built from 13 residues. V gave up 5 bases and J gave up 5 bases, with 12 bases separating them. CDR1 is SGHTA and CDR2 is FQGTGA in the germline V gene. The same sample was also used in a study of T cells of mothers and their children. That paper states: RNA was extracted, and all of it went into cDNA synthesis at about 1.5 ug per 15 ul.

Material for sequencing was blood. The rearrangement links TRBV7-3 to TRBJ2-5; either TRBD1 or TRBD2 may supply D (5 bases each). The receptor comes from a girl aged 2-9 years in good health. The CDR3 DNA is TGTGCCAGCAGCCCGATGTGGGGGGAGACCCAGTACTTC. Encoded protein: CASSPMWGETQYF.